A single sample gave rise to the 20 T cell receptor beta chains below, sequenced in a study of lung T cells in sarcoidosis with Löfgren's syndrome. TCRdb re-called the reads with MiXCR, one entry per CDR3 protein. The sample holds 58,000 or so distinct CDR3 sequences, 21% seen once. Sequencing was performed on CD4+ T cells from PBMCs. These receptors were collected from a human donor with sarcoidosis (Löfgren's syndrome or another form), or a control subject (not recorded which).

This clonotype was observed many times. CDR3 protein: CSGVRSYNSPLHF. The DNA for the CDR3 is TGCAGTGGGGTACGGTCCTATAATTCACCCCTCCACTTT. This chain joins TRBV20-1 and TRBJ1-6, with D hard to call. The V gene lost 7 bases and the J gene lost 1 base, with 8 bases spanning the gap. Germline-derived CDR1 and CDR2 are DFQATT and SNEGSKA (reference sequence). This CDR3 has 13 amino acids.

The table lists this clonotype with many counts. V usage is TRBV20-1 and J usage is TRBJ2-3, with D perhaps matching TRBD2 (5 bases). V was pared by 0 bases and J by 6 bases, with 13 bases between. This CDR3 contains 14 residues. The germline CDR1 and CDR2 sequences are DFQATT and SNEGSKA (reference sequence). CDR3 sequence: CSARDRRITDTQYF. CDR3 DNA sequence: TGCAGTGCTAGAGATAGGAGGATCACGGATACGCAGTATTTT.

At least ten counts were recorded for this clonotype. The J gene is TRBJ2-3, the V gene TRBV11-2; 10 bases map to TRBD2. The CDR3 is made up of 24 amino acids. V shed 6 bases, J shed 1 base, and the junction held 31 bases outside the gene matches. Germline CDR1 and CDR2: SGHAT and FQNNGV. This CDR3 reads CASRLSGRGLRGAGGILGTDTQYF. The CDR3 DNA follows: TGTGCCAGCAGACTTAGTGGGCGGGGATTGCGGGGAGCGGGAGGGATTTTAGGCACAGATACGCAGTATTTT.

Notes on this clonotype: A read error is possible here, since a much larger clone lies one base away. The gene calls are TRBV20-1 and TRBJ2-3, with TRBD2 identical over 11 bases. After removal of 7 bases from V and 4 bases from J, the junction contained 10 bases not matched to a gene. Looked up from germline, CDR1 is DFQATT and CDR2 is SNEGSKA (reference sequence). This CDR3 has 15 amino acids. The CDR3 nucleotides read TGCAGTGTTTATATAGCGGGGGGGTTGGCAGATACGCAGTATTTT. Translated, it gives CSVYIAGGLADTQYF.

This clonotype has a count of ten or more. The rearrangement links TRBV6-1 to TRBJ1-5; D is uncertain. The CDR3 consists of 11 residues. Germline V gene lookup returns CDR1 MNHNS and CDR2 SASEGT. Between the trimmed V and J ends, which lost 2 bases and 6 bases, there was a span of 2 bases. The CDR3 region is CASSESQPQHF. CDR3 sequence (DNA): TGTGCCAGCAGTGAAAGTCAGCCCCAGCATTTT.

The sample holds a few counts of this clonotype. This chain uses TRBV3-1 with TRBJ2-1; 10 nucleotides line up with TRBD1. With V trimmed by 6 bases and J by 5 bases, 7 bases remained unmatched. CDR3 length: 15 residues. The germline V gene has CDR1 LGHDT and CDR2 YNNKEL (reference sequence). The CDR3 bases are TGTGCCAGCAGTCGATGGGACAGGGGTCACAATGAGCAGTTCTTC. Translated, it gives CASSRWDRGHNEQFF.

This clonotype was observed at least ten times. In DNA, the CDR3 is TGTGCCAGCAGTAAGCCGAGGGGGCCTGGGGCCAACGTCCTGACTTTC. Translating it yields CASSKPRGPGANVLTF. V gene TRBV27 combines with J gene TRBJ2-6; 7 bases match TRBD1. CDR1 MNHEY and CDR2 SMNVEV come from the germline V gene (reference sequence). V lost 5 bases and J lost 2; bases outside the gene matches: 6. The CDR3 totals 16 residues.

This clonotype was found many times. V is TRBV6-1 and J is TRBJ2-3, with 10 bases lining up with TRBD2. The CDR3 has 14 residues. Germline V lookup: CDR1 MNHNS, CDR2 SASEGT. Trimming removed 4 bases from V and 6 bases from J; junction bases left unmatched: 4. Written as DNA, the CDR3 is TGTGCCAGCAGTGTTAGCGGGGGGAGGGATACGCAGTATTTT. This translates into CASSVSGGRDTQYF.

As regards this clonotype: One base away lies a much larger clone, so this may be a sequencing read error. The chain couples TRBV7-9 to TRBJ1-1; D possibly corresponds to TRBD1 (5 bases). Germline lookup yields CDR1 SEHNR and CDR2 FQNEAQ (reference sequence). The CDR3 is 13 residues long. V was pared by 5 bases and J by 8 bases, with 15 bases between. The DNA for the CDR3 is TGTGCCAGCAGCGCCGACAGTGGTGAGGAAGCTTTCTTT. It is translated as CASSADSGEEAFF.

This clonotype was seen many times. The V gene is TRBV6-1, the J gene TRBJ2-3, with 11 bases that match TRBD2. Germline loops: CDR1 MNHNS, CDR2 SASEGT. V was pared by 6 bases and J by 4 bases, with 9 bases of the junction left unmatched. This CDR3 spans 16 amino acids. The CDR3 loop is CASRLSGGAPADTQYF. CDR3 coding DNA: TGTGCCAGCAGACTTAGCGGGGGGGCCCCCGCAGATACGCAGTATTTT.

This clonotype occurred once. No conserved phenylalanine or tryptophan is present at the end of the CDR3, so a read error is the likely explanation. This chain links TRBV27 with TRBJ1-2; no reliable D call. V lost 8 bases to trimming and J lost 7 bases, with 14 bases between them. The length of the CDR3 is 12 residues. Germline CDR1 MNHEY, CDR2 SMNVEV (reference sequence). The CDR3 protein is CASGTIPCGYTI. The CDR3 DNA sequence: TGTGCCAGCGGCACTATCCCCTGTGGCTACACCATC.

The rearrangement links TRBV19 to TRBJ1-1; D uncertain. Germline loops: CDR1 LNHDA, CDR2 SQIVND (reference sequence). The germline V and J ends were trimmed by 3 bases and 6 bases, with 11 bases remaining between them. This CDR3 spans 13 amino acids. CDR3 protein: CASSIRGGAEAFF. Here the CDR3 DNA reads TGTGCCAGTAGTATTCGGGGAGGCGCTGAAGCTTTCTTT.

Comments on this clonotype: Since no conserved phenylalanine or tryptophan closes the CDR3, a read error is the likely cause. The chain joins TRBV10-1 to TRBJ2-1; D possibly corresponds to TRBD2 (6 bases). V was pared by 1 base and J by 9 bases, with 16 bases between. The germline gives CDR1 WNHNN, CDR2 SYGVQD (reference sequence). This CDR3 comprises 15 residues. The CDR3: CASSELVGRECEQFL. The CDR3 DNA reads as TGCGCCAGCAGTGAGTTGGTAGGGCGGGAATGTGAGCAGTTCCTC.

There are many counts of this clonotype. V and J are TRBV28 and TRBJ1-5; a possible D gene is TRBD1 (6 bases). Trimming pared 6 bases from V and 5 bases from J, leaving 11 bases between. CDR1 is MDHEN and CDR2 is SYDVKM in the germline V gene. CDR3 size: 13 residues. CDR3 bases: TGTGCCAGCAGAGGACAGATGGATCAGCCCCAGCATTTT. Translated: CASRGQMDQPQHF.

This clonotype was seen repeatedly, ten times or more. This chain uses TRBV2 with TRBJ2-7; maybe TRBD2 (6 bases). Germline-derived CDR1 and CDR2 are SNHLY and FYNNEI. Trimming cost V 4 bases and J 6 bases, with 16 bases left between them. The CDR3 length is 14 residues. The CDR3 nucleotides are TGTGCCAGCAGTGTAAGGGACCACGGGGGCGAGCAGTACGTC. It yields the protein CASSVRDHGGEQYV.

This clonotype came up many times. The V gene is TRBV7-9, the J gene TRBJ2-3; the match to TRBD1 covers 10 bases. CDR3 length: 15 amino acids. The V gene end was trimmed by 5 bases and the J gene end by 2 bases; junction bases not matched to a gene: 4. Germline V lookup: CDR1 SEHNR, CDR2 FQNEAQ (reference sequence). CDR3 sequence reads: CASSRQGAVTDTQYF. The DNA for the CDR3 is TGTGCCAGCAGCCGACAGGGGGCGGTCACAGATACGCAGTATTTT.

In its sample, this clonotype was seen a few times. The gene calls are TRBV20-1 and TRBJ2-5; D possibly corresponds to TRBD2 (6 bases). CDR1 and CDR2 from the germline V gene are DFQATT and SNEGSKA (reference sequence). The V gene lost 3 bases and the J gene lost 1 base, with 18 bases spanning the gap. The CDR3 has 16 amino acids. CDR3 DNA: TGCAGTGCTAGTCGTGGCATTAGCGGATTCCAAGAGACCCAGTACTTC. Its translation is CSASRGISGFQETQYF.

This chain connects TRBV10-1 to TRBJ2-7; 10 bases are shared with TRBD1. Germline V gene data show CDR1 as WNHNN and CDR2 as SYGVQD (reference sequence). The CDR3 has 15 amino acids. With V trimmed by 2 bases and J by 1 base, 2 bases remained unmatched. The CDR3 is CASSEGTGESYEQYV. CDR3 coding DNA: TGCGCCAGCAGTGAGGGGACAGGGGAATCCTACGAGCAGTACGTC.

The gene calls are TRBV11-3 and TRBJ2-3, with D perhaps matching TRBD1 or TRBD2 (7 bases each). The CDR3 loop spans 15 amino acids. V lost 5 bases and J 1 base, leaving 13 bases between the germline ends. In germline, CDR1 is SGHNT, CDR2 YENEEA. In DNA form, the CDR3 reads TGTGCCAGCAGCCCAGGGGGAGGGGGCACAGATACGCAGTATTTT. Encoded protein: CASSPGGGGTDTQYF.

The CDR3 DNA reads as TGTGCCAGCAGCTTCCCACGCTCCTACGAGCAGTACTTC. This sequence encodes CASSFPRSYEQYF. The chain combines TRBV11-2 with TRBJ2-7; D is ambiguous. V lost 3 bases to trimming and J lost 0 bases, with 6 bases between them. The length of the CDR3 is 13 residues. The germline CDR1 and CDR2 sequences are SGHAT and FQNNGV. The complete variable domain, with remaining parts taken from reference TRBV11-2 and TRBJ2-7, reads EAGVAQSPRYKIIEKRQSVAFWCNPISGHATLYWYQQILGQGPKLLIQFQNNGVVDDSQLPKDRFSAERLKGVDSTLKIQPAKLEDSAVYLCASSFPRSYEQYFGPGTRLTVT.